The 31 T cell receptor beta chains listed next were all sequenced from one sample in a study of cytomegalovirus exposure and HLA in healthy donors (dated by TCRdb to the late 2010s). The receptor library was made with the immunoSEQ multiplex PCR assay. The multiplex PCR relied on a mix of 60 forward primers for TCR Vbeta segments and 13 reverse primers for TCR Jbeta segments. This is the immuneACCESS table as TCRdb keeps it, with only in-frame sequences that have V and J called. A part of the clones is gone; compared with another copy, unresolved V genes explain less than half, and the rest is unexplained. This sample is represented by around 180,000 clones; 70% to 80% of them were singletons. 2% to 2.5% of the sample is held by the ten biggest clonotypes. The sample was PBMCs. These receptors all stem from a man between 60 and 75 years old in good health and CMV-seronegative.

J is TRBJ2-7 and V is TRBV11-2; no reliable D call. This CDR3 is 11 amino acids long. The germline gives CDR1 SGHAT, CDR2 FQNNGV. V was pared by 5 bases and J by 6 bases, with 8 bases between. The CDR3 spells CASSRSVEQYF. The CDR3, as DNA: TGTGCCAGCAGCCGGAGCGTCGAGCAGTACTTC.

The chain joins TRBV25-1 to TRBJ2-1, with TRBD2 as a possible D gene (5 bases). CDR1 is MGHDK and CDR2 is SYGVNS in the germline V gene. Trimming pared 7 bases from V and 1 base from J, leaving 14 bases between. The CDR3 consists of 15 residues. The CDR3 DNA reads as TGTGCCAGCAAAGCGGCAGCAGAGTCCTACAATGAGCAGTTCTTC. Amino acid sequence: CASKAAAESYNEQFF.

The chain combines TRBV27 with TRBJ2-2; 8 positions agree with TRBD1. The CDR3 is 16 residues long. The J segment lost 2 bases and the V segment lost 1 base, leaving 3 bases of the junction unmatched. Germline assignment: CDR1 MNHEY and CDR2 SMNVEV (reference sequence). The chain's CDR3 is CASSLLGQANTGELFF. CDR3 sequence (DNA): TGTGCCAGCAGTTTATTGGGACAGGCCAACACCGGGGAGCTGTTTTTT.

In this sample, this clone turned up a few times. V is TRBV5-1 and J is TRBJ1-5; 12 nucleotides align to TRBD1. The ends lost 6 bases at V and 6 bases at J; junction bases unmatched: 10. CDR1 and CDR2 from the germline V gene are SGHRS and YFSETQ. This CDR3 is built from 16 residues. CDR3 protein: CASTGTGGSVRQPQHF. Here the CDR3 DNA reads TGCGCCAGCACCGGGACAGGGGGCTCTGTGCGTCAGCCCCAGCATTTT.

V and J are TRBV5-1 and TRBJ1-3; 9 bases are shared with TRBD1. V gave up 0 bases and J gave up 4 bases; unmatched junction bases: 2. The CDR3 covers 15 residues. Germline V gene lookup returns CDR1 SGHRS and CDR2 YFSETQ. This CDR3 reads CASSLGTGDGNTIYF. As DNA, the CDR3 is TGCGCCAGCAGCTTGGGGACAGGGGACGGAAACACCATATATTTT.

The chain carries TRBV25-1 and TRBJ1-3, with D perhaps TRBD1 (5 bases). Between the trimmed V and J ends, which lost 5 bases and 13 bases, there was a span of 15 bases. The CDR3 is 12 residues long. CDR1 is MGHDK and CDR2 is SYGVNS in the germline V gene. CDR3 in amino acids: CASSHGVTVIYF. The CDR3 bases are TGTGCCAGCAGTCATGGGGTGACAGTTATATATTTT.

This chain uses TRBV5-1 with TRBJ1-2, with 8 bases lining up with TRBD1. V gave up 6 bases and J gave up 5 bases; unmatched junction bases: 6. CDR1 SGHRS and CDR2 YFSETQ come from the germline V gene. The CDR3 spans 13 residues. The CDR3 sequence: CASTPTGDYGYTF. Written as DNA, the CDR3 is TGCGCCAGCACTCCGACAGGGGATTATGGCTACACCTTC.

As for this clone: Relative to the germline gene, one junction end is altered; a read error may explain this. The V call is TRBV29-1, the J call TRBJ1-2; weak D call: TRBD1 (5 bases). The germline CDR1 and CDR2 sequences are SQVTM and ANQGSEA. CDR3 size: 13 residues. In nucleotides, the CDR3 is TGCAGCGTTGATAGGGCAGGGTCGTCTGGCTACCCCTTC. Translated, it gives CSVDRAGSSGYPF. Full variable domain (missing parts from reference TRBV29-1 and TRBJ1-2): SAVISQKPSRDICQRGTSLTIQCQVDSQVTMMFWYRQQPGQSLTLIATANQGSEATYESGFVIDKFPISRPNLTFSTLTVSNMSPEDSSIYLCSVDRAGSSGYPFGSGTRLTVV.

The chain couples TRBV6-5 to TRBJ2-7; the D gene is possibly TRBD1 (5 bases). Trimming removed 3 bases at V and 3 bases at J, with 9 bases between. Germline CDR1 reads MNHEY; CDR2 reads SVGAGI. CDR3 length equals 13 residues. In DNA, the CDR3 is TGTGCCAGCAGTTATCGCCAGGGCTACGAGCAGTACTTC. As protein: CASSYRQGYEQYF.

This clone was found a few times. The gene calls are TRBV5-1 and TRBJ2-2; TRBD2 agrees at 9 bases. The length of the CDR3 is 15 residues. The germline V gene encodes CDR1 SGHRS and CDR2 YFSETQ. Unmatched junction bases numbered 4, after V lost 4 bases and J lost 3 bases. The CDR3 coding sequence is TGCGCCAGCAGCCGACTAGCGGAAGACACCGGGGAGCTGTTTTTT. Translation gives CASSRLAEDTGELFF.

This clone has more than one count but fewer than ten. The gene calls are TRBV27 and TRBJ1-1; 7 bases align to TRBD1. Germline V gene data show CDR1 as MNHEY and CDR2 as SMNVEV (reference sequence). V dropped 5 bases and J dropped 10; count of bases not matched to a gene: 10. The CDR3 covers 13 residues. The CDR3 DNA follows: TGTGCCAGCAGTCCGACAGGGCTAGGGGGAGCTTTCTTT. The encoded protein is CASSPTGLGGAFF.

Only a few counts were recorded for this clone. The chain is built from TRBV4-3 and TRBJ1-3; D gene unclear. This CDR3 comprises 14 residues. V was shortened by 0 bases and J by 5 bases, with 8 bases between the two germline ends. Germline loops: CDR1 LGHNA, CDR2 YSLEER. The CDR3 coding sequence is TGCGCCAGCAGCCAAGATTCCAGTAGAAACACCATATATTTT. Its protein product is CASSQDSSRNTIYF.

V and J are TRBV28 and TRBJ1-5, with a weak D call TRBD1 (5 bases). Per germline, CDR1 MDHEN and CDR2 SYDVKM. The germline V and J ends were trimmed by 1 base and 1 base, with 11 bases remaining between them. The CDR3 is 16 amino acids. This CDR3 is CASSLFAGRSNQPQHF. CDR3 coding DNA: TGTGCCAGCAGTTTATTTGCAGGGCGAAGCAATCAGCCCCAGCATTTT.

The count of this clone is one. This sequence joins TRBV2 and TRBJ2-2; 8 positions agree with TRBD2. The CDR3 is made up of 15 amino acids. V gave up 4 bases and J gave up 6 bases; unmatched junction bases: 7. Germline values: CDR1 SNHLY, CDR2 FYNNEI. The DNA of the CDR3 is TGTGCCAGCAGTGGCCTTAGCGGGACTGCCGGGGAGCTGTTTTTT. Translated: CASSGLSGTAGELFF.

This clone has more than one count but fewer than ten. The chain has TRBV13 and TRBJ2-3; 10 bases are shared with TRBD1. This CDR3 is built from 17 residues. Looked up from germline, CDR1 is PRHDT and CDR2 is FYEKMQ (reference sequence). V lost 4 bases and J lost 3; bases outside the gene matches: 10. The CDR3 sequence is CASSSTTGGLATDTQYF. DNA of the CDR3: TGTGCCAGCAGCTCAACGACAGGGGGCTTGGCGACAGATACGCAGTATTTT.

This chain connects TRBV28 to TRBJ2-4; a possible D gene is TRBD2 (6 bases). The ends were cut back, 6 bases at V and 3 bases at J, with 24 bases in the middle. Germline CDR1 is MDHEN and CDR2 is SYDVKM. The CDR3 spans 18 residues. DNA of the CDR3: TGTGCCAGCAGCTCCGCACGCCATCGGGAGTCGGTCAAAAACATTCAGTACTTC. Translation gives CASSSARHRESVKNIQYF.

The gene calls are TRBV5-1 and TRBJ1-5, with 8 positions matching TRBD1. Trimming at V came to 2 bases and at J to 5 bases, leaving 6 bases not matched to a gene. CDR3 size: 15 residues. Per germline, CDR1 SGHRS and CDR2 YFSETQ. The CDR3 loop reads CASSFDGQGYQPQHF. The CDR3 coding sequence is TGCGCCAGCAGCTTTGACGGACAGGGCTATCAGCCCCAGCATTTT.

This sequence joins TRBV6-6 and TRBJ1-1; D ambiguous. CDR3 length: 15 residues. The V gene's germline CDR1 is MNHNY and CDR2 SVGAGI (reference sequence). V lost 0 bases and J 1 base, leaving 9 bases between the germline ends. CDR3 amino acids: CASSYSGGWNTEAFF. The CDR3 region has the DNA TGTGCCAGCAGTTACTCTGGAGGGTGGAACACTGAAGCTTTCTTT.

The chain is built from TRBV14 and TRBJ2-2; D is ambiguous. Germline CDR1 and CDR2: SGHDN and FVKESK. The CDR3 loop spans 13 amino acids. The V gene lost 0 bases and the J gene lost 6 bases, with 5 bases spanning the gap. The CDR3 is CASSQDGPGELFF. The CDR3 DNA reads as TGTGCCAGCAGCCAAGATGGGCCCGGGGAGCTGTTTTTT.

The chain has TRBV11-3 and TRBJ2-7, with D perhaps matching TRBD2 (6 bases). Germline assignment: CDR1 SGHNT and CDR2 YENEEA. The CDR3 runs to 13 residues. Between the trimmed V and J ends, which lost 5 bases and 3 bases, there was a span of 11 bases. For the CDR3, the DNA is TGTGCCAGCAGCCCCTCGGGGGACTACGAGCAGTACTTC. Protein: CASSPSGDYEQYF.

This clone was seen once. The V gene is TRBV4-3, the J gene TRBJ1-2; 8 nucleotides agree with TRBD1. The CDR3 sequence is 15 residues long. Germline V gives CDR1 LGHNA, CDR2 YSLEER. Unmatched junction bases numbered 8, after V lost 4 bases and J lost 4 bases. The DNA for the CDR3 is TGCGCCAGCAGCCGTGCGGGGACAGGCTCCTATGGCTACACCTTC. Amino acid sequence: CASSRAGTGSYGYTF.

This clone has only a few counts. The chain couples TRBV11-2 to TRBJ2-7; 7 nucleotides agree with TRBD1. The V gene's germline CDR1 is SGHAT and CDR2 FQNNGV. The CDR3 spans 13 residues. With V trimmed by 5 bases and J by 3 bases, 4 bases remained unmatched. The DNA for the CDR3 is TGTGCCAGCAGCCGGGGACAGCTCTACGAGCAGTACTTC. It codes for CASSRGQLYEQYF. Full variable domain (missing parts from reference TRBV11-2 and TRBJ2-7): EAGVAQSPRYKIIEKRQSVAFWCNPISGHATLYWYQQILGQGPKLLIQFQNNGVVDDSQLPKDRFSAERLKGVDSTLKIQPAKLEDSAVYLCASSRGQLYEQYFGPGTRLTVT.

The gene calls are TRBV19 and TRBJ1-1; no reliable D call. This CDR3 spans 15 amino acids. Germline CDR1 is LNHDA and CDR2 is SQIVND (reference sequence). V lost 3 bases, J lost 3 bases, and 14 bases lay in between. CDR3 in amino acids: CASSITGVKDTEAFF. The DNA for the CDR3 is TGTGCCAGTAGTATTACCGGGGTTAAGGACACTGAAGCTTTCTTT.

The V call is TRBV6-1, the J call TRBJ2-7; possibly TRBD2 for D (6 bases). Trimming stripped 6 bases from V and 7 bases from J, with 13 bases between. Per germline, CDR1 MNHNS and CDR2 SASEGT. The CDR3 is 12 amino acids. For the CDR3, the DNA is TGTGCCAGCAGCGACGGGAGCGCTGAGCAGTACTTC. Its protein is CASSDGSAEQYF.

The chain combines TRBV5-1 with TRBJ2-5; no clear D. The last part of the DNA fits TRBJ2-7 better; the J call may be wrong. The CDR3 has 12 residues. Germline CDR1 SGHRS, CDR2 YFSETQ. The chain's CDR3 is CASSLTLYEQYF. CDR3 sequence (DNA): TGCGCCAGCAGCTTGACCCTCTACGAGCAGTACTTC.

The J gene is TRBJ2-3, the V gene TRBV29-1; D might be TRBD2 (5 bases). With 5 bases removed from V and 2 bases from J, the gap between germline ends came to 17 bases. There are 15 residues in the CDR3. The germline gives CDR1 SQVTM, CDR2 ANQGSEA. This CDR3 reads CSVLRATLNTDTQYF. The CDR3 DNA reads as TGCAGCGTTCTGCGGGCCACATTGAACACAGATACGCAGTATTTT.

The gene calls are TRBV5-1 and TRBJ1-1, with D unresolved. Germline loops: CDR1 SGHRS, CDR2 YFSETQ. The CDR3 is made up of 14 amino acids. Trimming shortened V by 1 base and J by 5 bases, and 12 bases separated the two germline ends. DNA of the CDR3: TGCGCCAGCAGCTTGTCAGGCGGGCGAACTGAAGCTTTCTTT. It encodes CASSLSGGRTEAFF.

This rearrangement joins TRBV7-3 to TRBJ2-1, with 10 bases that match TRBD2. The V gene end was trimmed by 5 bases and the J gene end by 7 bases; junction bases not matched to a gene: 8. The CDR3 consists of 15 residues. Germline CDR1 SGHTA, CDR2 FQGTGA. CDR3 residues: CASSPGTSVGNEQFF. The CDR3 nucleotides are TGTGCCAGCAGCCCCGGGACTAGCGTTGGAAATGAGCAGTTCTTC.

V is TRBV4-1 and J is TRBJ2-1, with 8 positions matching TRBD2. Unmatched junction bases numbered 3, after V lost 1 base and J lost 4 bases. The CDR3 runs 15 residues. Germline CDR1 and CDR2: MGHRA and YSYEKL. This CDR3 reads CASSQVRGGYNEQFF. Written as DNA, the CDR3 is TGCGCCAGCAGCCAAGTTCGGGGGGGTTACAATGAGCAGTTCTTC.

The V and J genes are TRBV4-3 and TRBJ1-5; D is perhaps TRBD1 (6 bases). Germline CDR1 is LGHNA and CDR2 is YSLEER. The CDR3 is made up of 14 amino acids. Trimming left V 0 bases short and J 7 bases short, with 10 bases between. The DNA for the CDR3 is TGCGCCAGCAGCCAAGATGGGGGGGGCCAGCCCCAGCATTTT. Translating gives CASSQDGGGQPQHF.

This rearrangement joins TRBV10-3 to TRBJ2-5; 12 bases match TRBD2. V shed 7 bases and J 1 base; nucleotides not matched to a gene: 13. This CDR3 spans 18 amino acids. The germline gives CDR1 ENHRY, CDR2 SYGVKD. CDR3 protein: CAIKGPSGGVVSQETQYF. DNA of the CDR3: TGTGCCATCAAAGGGCCTAGCGGGGGGGTTGTGAGCCAAGAGACCCAGTACTTC.